Listed here are 14 T cell receptor beta chains from one sample, sequenced in a study of beta chain features in type 1 diabetes. The authors reverse transcribed all of the isolated RNA, so sequencing captured expressed TCRB transcripts. Clones were read by immunoSEQ multiplex PCR, and TCRdb kept only the in-frame ones, dropping some. The data show more than 300,000 clones, over 12% seen once. The sequencing sample was made of naive CD4+ T cells from blood. The origin of the receptors is a woman between 18 and 30 years old in good health.

This chain uses TRBV18 with TRBJ2-7; 8 nucleotides line up with TRBD1. This CDR3 has 13 residues. Trimming at V came to 3 bases and at J to 7 bases, leaving 5 bases not matched to a gene. Germline loops: CDR1 KGHSH, CDR2 LQKENI. The CDR3 nucleotides are TGTGCCAGCTCACCCGGACAGGGAGGAGAGCAGTACTTC. Its translation is CASSPGQGGEQYF.

The J gene is TRBJ2-6, the V gene TRBV7-2; the D gene is possibly TRBD2 (5 bases). Trimming stripped 4 bases from V and 0 bases from J, with 10 bases between. This CDR3 spans 16 amino acids. From germline, CDR1 is SGHTA and CDR2 FQGNSA. In nucleotides, the CDR3 is TGTGCCAGCAGCTCGAGGGCGAGCTCTGGGGCCAACGTCCTGACTTTC. Its translation is CASSSRASSGANVLTF.

The V and J genes are TRBV5-1 and TRBJ1-1; 7 positions agree with TRBD1. Germline CDR1 is SGHRS and CDR2 is YFSETQ. This CDR3 spans 16 amino acids. V gave up 4 bases and J gave up 1 base; unmatched junction bases: 10. The CDR3 coding sequence is TGCGCCAGCAGCCCTGTTCCGGGACAGCAGAACACTGAAGCTTTCTTT. Translating gives CASSPVPGQQNTEAFF.

Here the CDR3 reads CASALVNTEAFF. The CDR3 bases are TGTGCCAGCGCTTTAGTCAACACTGAAGCTTTCTTT. The V call is TRBV7-9, the J call TRBJ1-1; no reliable D call. In germline, CDR1 is SEHNR, CDR2 FQNEAQ (reference sequence). V was pared by 8 bases and J by 2 bases, with 9 bases between. The CDR3 covers 12 residues.

Concerning this clone: Other DNA sequences of this sample code for an identical CDR3. The J gene is TRBJ1-5, the V gene TRBV7-9; no clear D gene. The CDR3 runs 13 residues. Trimming pared 6 bases from V and 0 bases from J, leaving 6 bases between. Germline V gene lookup returns CDR1 SEHNR and CDR2 FQNEAQ (reference sequence). In DNA form, the CDR3 reads TGTGCCAGCAGTAGCTATAGCAATCAGCCCCAGCATTTT. It is translated as CASSSYSNQPQHF. Based on the CDR3 plus reference TRBV7-9 and TRBJ1-5, the full variable domain is DTGVSQNPRHKITKRGQNVTFRCDPISEHNRLYWYRQTLGQGPEFLTYFQNEAQLEKSRLLSDRFSAERPKGSFSTLEIQRTEQGDSAMYLCASSSYSNQPQHFGDGTRLSIL.

The rearrangement links TRBV11-3 to TRBJ2-3, with TRBD2 identical over 8 bases. The CDR3 is 15 amino acids. Germline CDR1 is SGHNT and CDR2 is YENEEA. The V and J ends lost 4 bases and 1 base, in that order; junction bases with no gene match: 4. The CDR3 region has the DNA TGTGCCAGCAGCTCACAGACTAGCGGCACAGATACGCAGTATTTT. Translation: CASSSQTSGTDTQYF.

The CDR3 here is CASSVGAGSNTGELFF. The CDR3 coding sequence is TGTGCCAGCAGCGTAGGTGCGGGTTCGAACACCGGGGAGCTGTTTTTT. This chain joins TRBV9 and TRBJ2-2; possible D gene TRBD2, 5 bases. Germline assignment: CDR1 SGDLS and CDR2 YYNGEE. The V end lost 0 bases, the J end lost 0 bases, and 9 bases lay between the germline ends. This CDR3 is 16 amino acids long. Full variable domain (outside the CDR3, taken from reference TRBV9 and TRBJ2-2): DSGVTQTPKHLITATGQRVTLRCSPRSGDLSVYWYQQSLDQGLQFLIQYYNGEERAKGNILERFSAQQFPDLHSELNLSSLELGDSALYFCASSVGAGSNTGELFFGEGSRLTVL.

The chain combines TRBV30 with TRBJ1-2; D gene ambiguous. V lost 2 bases and J lost 7, with 11 bases in between. This CDR3 is built from 12 residues. CDR1 is GTSNPN, CDR2 SVGIG, per germline (reference sequence). The CDR3 loop is CAWSRQAAGYTF. The CDR3 DNA is TGTGCCTGGAGTAGGCAGGCAGCTGGCTACACCTTC.

This clone was detected a few times. This chain joins TRBV18 and TRBJ2-4; TRBD1 is a possible D gene (6 bases). The germline gives CDR1 KGHSH, CDR2 LQKENI. The V end was cut by 6 bases, the J end by 8 bases, with 17 bases between. The CDR3 consists of 14 residues. This CDR3 reads CASSPTGYVDIQYF. CDR3 nucleotides: TGTGCCAGCTCCCCGACAGGTTATGTGGACATTCAGTACTTC.

The chain links TRBV9 to TRBJ2-3, with D tentatively TRBD2 (6 bases). This CDR3 has 16 residues. Germline CDR1 reads SGDLS; CDR2 reads YYNGEE. Trimming shortened V by 0 bases and J by 0 bases, and 11 bases separated the two germline ends. The CDR3 sequence: CASSVGWSGSTDTQYF. CDR3 bases: TGTGCCAGCAGCGTAGGATGGAGCGGGAGCACAGATACGCAGTATTTT.

This clone turned up a few times. The V and J genes are TRBV30 and TRBJ1-1; 9 nucleotides align to TRBD1. Germline trimming cut 7 bases from V and 5 bases from J; bases unmatched to any gene: 8. Germline loops: CDR1 GTSNPN, CDR2 SVGIG (reference sequence). The CDR3 runs to 13 residues. CDR3 bases: TGTGCCTATGGACAGGGGCGCGGTACTGAAGCTTTCTTT. It encodes CAYGQGRGTEAFF.

V and J are TRBV7-2 and TRBJ2-1, with TRBD2 matching 11 bases. The CDR3 runs to 17 residues. Germline V gene lookup returns CDR1 SGHTA and CDR2 FQGNSA. J lost 7 bases, V lost 4 bases, and 12 bases had no gene match. The CDR3 nucleotides are TGTGCCAGCAGCTCCCGGGGGGTAGCGGGAGGGAGGAATGAGCAGTTCTTC. This codes for CASSSRGVAGGRNEQFF.

V usage is TRBV29-1 and J usage is TRBJ1-1; D is unclear. The length of the CDR3 is 15 residues. Germline CDR1 is SQVTM and CDR2 is ANQGSEA. V gave up 1 base and J gave up 0 bases, with 12 bases separating them. This chain's CDR3 is CSVEGVRELNTEAFF. The DNA for the CDR3 is TGCAGCGTTGAAGGAGTCCGGGAATTGAACACTGAAGCTTTCTTT.

In regard to this clone: The junction and the germline gene differ at one end; a read error may be behind it. The chain has TRBV4-1 and TRBJ2-5; 7 bases are shared with TRBD2. Germline CDR1 MGHRA, CDR2 YSYEKL. CDR3 length: 14 residues. The CDR3, as DNA: TGTGCCAGCAGCCACGGTGGGAGGGAGGAGACCCAGTACTTC. This codes for CASSHGGREETQYF.